Below are 12 T cell receptor beta chains sequenced from a single sample in a study of T cell responses to AZD1222 COVID-19 vaccine (dated by TCRdb to the early 2020s). Library preparation employed the immunoSEQ multiplex PCR assay. The table comes from immuneACCESS by way of TCRdb, which keeps in-frame sequences with V and J called. Part of the clones is missing from these tables; in studies checked, under half for an unresolved V gene and the rest for unknown reasons. Here the sample has 180,000 or so clones; approximately 90% occur a single time. The ten largest make up approximately 1.3% of the sample. The time point label on this specimen signifies: about 28 days (+/-7) after the second vaccine dose. The specimen was peripheral blood, collected 28 days after the second AZD1222 dose. These receptors all stem from an adult who received the AZD1222 COVID-19 vaccine.

The count of this clone is one. The chain employs TRBV3-1 (or the pseudogene TRBV3-2) and TRBJ1-1, with D uncertain. Germline CDR1 LGHDT, CDR2 YNNKEL (reference sequence). The V end was cut by 3 bases, the J end by 5 bases, with 7 bases between. The length of the CDR3 is 12 residues. The CDR3 region is CASSHGGTEAFF. The CDR3 DNA reads as TGTGCCAGCAGCCACGGAGGGACTGAAGCTTTCTTT.

This chain joins TRBV13 and TRBJ2-7; D gene ambiguous. Germline values: CDR1 PRHDT, CDR2 FYEKMQ (reference sequence). The V end lost 4 bases, the J end lost 1 base, and 5 bases lay between the germline ends. The CDR3 totals 12 residues. CDR3 nucleotides: TGTGCCAGCAGCTATCGGTCCTACGAGCAGTACTTC. Protein product: CASSYRSYEQYF.

V usage is TRBV24-1 and J usage is TRBJ2-1, with 11 positions matching TRBD2. This CDR3 contains 14 residues. V trimming: 7 bases; J trimming: 6 bases; junction bases outside the gene matches: 4. CDR1 is KGHDR and CDR2 is SFDVKD in the germline V gene. The CDR3 DNA follows: TGTGCCACCAGCCGACTAGCGGGACCCAATGAGCAGTTCTTC. This codes for CATSRLAGPNEQFF.

The chain recombines TRBV5-1 with TRBJ1-6; D is undetermined. Germline values: CDR1 SGHRS, CDR2 YFSETQ. This CDR3 contains 13 residues. V lost 3 bases, J lost 3 bases, and 4 bases lay in between. CDR3 in DNA: TGCGCCAGCAGCTCCAGCTATAATTCACCCCTCCACTTT. Its protein is CASSSSYNSPLHF.

V is TRBV7-2 and J is TRBJ1-1; TRBD1 might be the D (6 bases). CDR3 length equals 15 residues. The V gene lost 1 base and the J gene lost 0 bases, with 9 bases spanning the gap. Looked up from germline, CDR1 is SGHTA and CDR2 is FQGNSA. CDR3 nucleotide sequence: TGTGCCAGCAGCTTAGAGGGACAAATGAACACTGAAGCTTTCTTT. Translated, it gives CASSLEGQMNTEAFF.

This chain joins TRBV7-9 and TRBJ1-1; D is ambiguous. The CDR3 loop spans 15 amino acids. Between the trimmed V and J ends, which lost 5 bases and 0 bases, there was a span of 13 bases. Germline assignment: CDR1 SEHNR and CDR2 FQNEAQ (reference sequence). The CDR3 DNA reads as TGTGCCAGCAGCCTACCGTTCCTGGTGAACACTGAAGCTTTCTTT. It yields the protein CASSLPFLVNTEAFF.

This rearrangement joins TRBV29-1 to TRBJ1-1; 7 nucleotides line up with TRBD1. Germline trimming cut 4 bases from V and 4 bases from J; bases unmatched to any gene: 9. There are 14 residues in the CDR3. The germline CDR1 and CDR2 sequences are SQVTM and ANQGSEA. CDR3 sequence (DNA): TGCAGCGTTGGAGGGACAGTGAGAGGCACTGAAGCTTTCTTT. Its translation: CSVGGTVRGTEAFF.

The rearrangement links TRBV19 to TRBJ2-7; 9 bases are a match to TRBD1. The CDR3 has 13 amino acids. Germline assignment: CDR1 LNHDA and CDR2 SQIVND (reference sequence). J lost 3 bases, V lost 4 bases, and 1 base had no gene match. CDR3 in DNA: TGTGCCAGTAGTACGGGACAGGGCTACGAGCAGTACTTC. Translating gives CASSTGQGYEQYF.

The chain joins TRBV30 to TRBJ1-2; D gene unclear. CDR1 and CDR2 from the germline V gene are GTSNPN and SVGIG (reference sequence). The length of the CDR3 is 12 residues. The germline V and J ends were trimmed by 1 base and 4 bases, with 7 bases remaining between them. Here the CDR3 DNA reads TGTGCCTGGAGTGGGGGTGGCTATGGCTACACCTTC. Translation: CAWSGGGYGYTF.

The rearrangement links TRBV5-1 to TRBJ1-4, with 10 bases that match TRBD1. Trimming at V came to 4 bases and at J to 5 bases, leaving 11 bases not matched to a gene. This CDR3 is 17 amino acids long. Germline V gene lookup returns CDR1 SGHRS and CDR2 YFSETQ. CDR3 sequence reads: CASSPTGGSFGNEKLFF. The CDR3 region has the DNA TGCGCCAGCAGCCCGACAGGGGGCTCGTTTGGGAATGAAAAACTGTTTTTT.

The chain has TRBV5-4 and TRBJ1-2; tentative D call: TRBD1 (6 bases). Trimming left V 0 bases short and J 0 bases short, with 6 bases between. Germline assignment: CDR1 SGHNT and CDR2 YYREEE (reference sequence). This CDR3 comprises 14 residues. The CDR3 bases are TGTGCCAGCAGCTTGGGACAGGCTAACTATGGCTACACCTTC. Encoded protein: CASSLGQANYGYTF.

The gene calls are TRBV28 and TRBJ2-3, with 7 bases aligning to TRBD1. J lost 0 bases, V lost 6 bases, and 12 bases had no gene match. The CDR3 extends over 17 amino acids. Per the germline V gene, CDR1 is MDHEN and CDR2 is SYDVKM. DNA for the CDR3: TGTGCCAGCAGCCCCTCCCCGGGACAGAAAAGCACAGATACGCAGTATTTT. Its translation: CASSPSPGQKSTDTQYF.